These T cell receptor beta chains were read from a single sample in a study of vaccination effects on CD4 cells after COVID-19. No antigen has been assigned to these receptors. Profiled with immunoSEQ multiplex PCR; TCRdb holds only in-frame clones, not every one. The table lists just over 20,000 clones, 65% to 75% of them singletons. The material sequenced was CD4+ T cells from PBMCs cultured with HCoV-NL63 spike peptides, taken before COVID-19 vaccination. The receptors originated from a human donor who received a COVID-19 vaccine. CDR3s include the opening cysteine and the closing phenylalanine or tryptophan. The order of the fields is J gene, V gene, D gene, clone size, CDR3 DNA, CDR3 protein. D genes are given only for firm matches. For some rows the clone size is stated as once, few or many, or as a class when expanded; others skip it.

TRBJ2-3,TRBV19,TRBD1,NA,TGTGCCGTCGGGACAGGGGGCACAGATACGCAGTATTTT,CAVGTGGTDTQYF
TRBJ1-2,TRBV7-8,NA,once,TGTGCCAGCAGCTTAGAGGGGCCTGCTAACTATGGCTACACCTTC,CASSLEGPANYGYTF
TRBJ2-3,TRBV7-8,TRBD2,NA,TGTGCCAGCAGCTTATATCAGGGAGGGAGCACAGATACGCAGTATTTT,CASSLYQGGSTDTQYF
TRBJ1-2,TRBV19,NA,NA,TGTGCCAGTAATGGGGGGACTCCCTATGGCTACACCTTC,CASNGGTPYGYTF
TRBJ2-7,TRBV15,TRBD2,NA,TGTGCCACCAGCACGCGACTAGCGGGGACCTACGAGCAGTACTTC,CATSTRLAGTYEQYF
TRBJ1-2,TRBV6-5,NA,NA,TGTGCCAGCAGTTATGATCTGGTTCATGGCTACACCTTC,CASSYDLVHGYTF
TRBJ1-1,TRBV6-4,NA,NA,TGTGCCAGCAGTCGCGGGGCCAAGAACACTGAAGCTTTCTTT,CASSRGAKNTEAFF
TRBJ2-7,TRBV2,TRBD2,NA,TGTGCCAGCACCCCAGATGGGGGGGCCTACGAGCAGTACTTC,CASTPDGGAYEQYF
TRBJ1-5,TRBV19,NA,NA,TGTGCCAGTAGAAGTGAAGGGGGCAATCAGCCCCAGCATTTT,CASRSEGGNQPQHF
TRBJ1-5,TRBV5-6,TRBD1,large,TGTGCCAGCAGCTATTGGACAGGGGGTTCTCAGCCCCAGCATTTT,CASSYWTGGSQPQHF
TRBJ2-2,TRBV27,NA,NA,TGTGCCAGCAGTCCGGGGGGCCGGCACACCGGGGAGCTGTTTTTT,CASSPGGRHTGELFF
TRBJ1-5,TRBV28,NA,NA,TGTGCCAGCAGAGAGTTTGCGGTCAGGGCGCATCAGCCCCAGCATTTT,CASREFAVRAHQPQHF
TRBJ1-6,TRBV4-2,NA,NA,TGTGCCAGCAGCCAAGAACCAGAACCTAATAATTCACCCCTCCACTTT,CASSQEPEPNNSPLHF